Listed here are 30 T cell receptor beta chains from one sample, sequenced in a study of cytomegalovirus exposure and HLA in healthy donors. 13 Jbeta primers and 60 Vbeta primers were used for the PCR. Some clones are missing from TCRdb's copy, which holds only in-frame ones; the method was immunoSEQ multiplex PCR. The data show 150,000 to 200,000 clones, about four fifths seen once. Material for sequencing was PBMCs. The receptors here all came from a woman aged 18-29 years in good health and CMV-seropositive.

The chain recombines TRBV19 with TRBJ2-3, with D tentatively TRBD1 (5 bases). This CDR3 has 14 amino acids. The germline CDR1 and CDR2 sequences are LNHDA and SQIVND (reference sequence). Between the trimmed V and J ends, which lost 0 bases and 5 bases, there was a span of 9 bases. As DNA, the CDR3 is TGTGCCAGTAGTATAGACAGGGCCTTAGATACGCAGTATTTT. Amino acids: CASSIDRALDTQYF.

Concerning this clone itself: The sample carries other DNA sequences with the same CDR3. The chain uses TRBV27 and TRBJ1-5; D is unresolved. The CDR3 is made up of 13 amino acids. In germline, CDR1 is MNHEY, CDR2 SMNVEV (reference sequence). V was trimmed by 2 bases and J by 6 bases, leaving 8 bases between them. The CDR3, as DNA: TGTGCCAGCAGTTTAGGTCGGGTTCAGCCCCAGCATTTT. Translating gives CASSLGRVQPQHF.

This chain uses TRBV7-2 with TRBJ2-5; TRBD2 might be the D (6 bases). Germline CDR1 SGHTA, CDR2 FQGNSA. This CDR3 has 16 residues. V was shortened by 3 bases and J by 4 bases, with 18 bases between the two germline ends. The CDR3 DNA is TGTGCCAGCAGCTTCGATCCCTCCGGGGGAGCAGAGACCCAGTACTTC. This gives the protein CASSFDPSGGAETQYF.

The chain has TRBV7-2 and TRBJ1-2; D possibly corresponds to TRBD1 (5 bases). CDR1 and CDR2 from the germline V gene are SGHTA and FQGNSA. The V end was cut by 3 bases, the J end by 0 bases, with 11 bases between. CDR3 length: 15 amino acids. CDR3 DNA: TGTGCCAGCAGCTTTTTTACAGGCACTAACTATGGCTACACCTTC. It translates to CASSFFTGTNYGYTF.

The gene calls are TRBV4-2 and TRBJ2-7; weak D call: TRBD1 (6 bases). Trimming removed 3 bases at V and 3 bases at J, with 12 bases between. CDR3 size: 14 residues. CDR1 is LGHNA and CDR2 is YNFKEQ in the germline V gene. The CDR3 DNA reads TGTGCCAGCAGCCAGAACCAACAGGGCTACGAGCAGTACTTC. As protein: CASSQNQQGYEQYF.

The J gene is TRBJ1-4, the V gene TRBV7-2, with TRBD1 as a possible D gene (5 bases). Trimming left V 5 bases short and J 6 bases short, with 16 bases between. Per the germline V gene, CDR1 is SGHTA and CDR2 is FQGNSA. The CDR3 is made up of 15 amino acids. The CDR3: CASSHFRGEDEKLFF. The CDR3 region has the DNA TGTGCCAGCAGCCATTTCCGGGGGGAAGATGAAAAACTGTTTTTT. Combining the CDR3 with reference TRBV7-2 and TRBJ1-4 gives the whole variable domain GAGVSQSPSNKVTEKGKDVELRCDPISGHTALYWYRQSLGQGLEFLIYFQGNSAPDKSGLPSDRFSAERTGGSVSTLTIQRTQQEDSAVYLCASSHFRGEDEKLFFGSGTQLSVL.

This clone was detected a few times. The chain is built from TRBV11-2 and TRBJ2-3; 8 bases line up with TRBD2. V shed 0 bases and J 3 bases; nucleotides not matched to a gene: 17. The CDR3 runs to 20 residues. Germline values: CDR1 SGHAT, CDR2 FQNNGV. Written as DNA, the CDR3 is TGTGCCAGCAGCTTAGATTTGGGACTAGTGACGACTAGGGTTACAGATACGCAGTATTTT. As protein: CASSLDLGLVTTRVTDTQYF.

V usage is TRBV4-2 and J usage is TRBJ2-5, with D perhaps TRBD2 (5 bases). The J call is in doubt because the DNA end fits TRBJ2-7 better. Germline CDR1 reads LGHNA; CDR2 reads YNFKEQ. The CDR3 runs to 14 residues. CDR3 coding DNA: TGTGCCAGCAGCCAAGACCTCGAGGGATCCGAGCAGTACTTC. Its translation is CASSQDLEGSEQYF.

V gene TRBV6-4 combines with J gene TRBJ2-1; 8 nucleotides agree with TRBD1. The trim removed 3 bases at V and 0 bases at J, leaving 1 base unmatched. CDR1 MRHNA and CDR2 SNTAGT come from the germline V gene. This CDR3 region has 15 residues. This CDR3 reads CASSETGVSYNEQFF. The CDR3 bases are TGTGCCAGCAGTGAGACAGGGGTCTCCTACAATGAGCAGTTCTTC.

This rearrangement joins TRBV6-1 to TRBJ2-5; 9 bases are a match to TRBD1. Germline trimming cut 4 bases from V and 2 bases from J; bases unmatched to any gene: 8. The V gene's germline CDR1 is MNHNS and CDR2 SASEGT. There are 16 residues in the CDR3. This CDR3 is CASSVPGTGRQETQYF. The CDR3, as DNA: TGTGCCAGCAGTGTACCCGGGACAGGGCGGCAAGAGACCCAGTACTTC.

The V gene is TRBV2, the J gene TRBJ1-2; D is perhaps TRBD1 (6 bases). The CDR3 has 14 residues. Germline V gene data show CDR1 as SNHLY and CDR2 as FYNNEI. V lost 2 bases, J lost 2 bases, and 9 bases lay in between. The CDR3 DNA reads TGTGCCAGCAGTGAACAGGGGCAGAACTATGGCTACACCTTC. It specifies CASSEQGQNYGYTF. The full variable domain, in which reference TRBV2 and TRBJ1-2 provide the parts outside the CDR3, is EPEVTQTPSHQVTQMGQEVILRCVPISNHLYFYWYRQILGQKVEFLVSFYNNEISEKSEIFDDQFSVERPDGSNFTLKIRSTKLEDSAMYFCASSEQGQNYGYTFGSGTRLTVV.

The J gene is TRBJ2-7, the V gene TRBV5-1; perhaps TRBD1 as D (5 bases). The germline V gene has CDR1 SGHRS and CDR2 YFSETQ. The CDR3 loop spans 14 amino acids. V lost 2 bases, J lost 3 bases, and 12 bases lay in between. CDR3 nucleotide sequence: TGCGCCAGCAGCTTCGACAGACCAGGCTACGAGCAGTACTTC. Translation gives CASSFDRPGYEQYF.

This clone was observed a few times. The chain couples TRBV19 to TRBJ1-2; 8 positions agree with TRBD1. The CDR3 has 12 amino acids. The germline V gene has CDR1 LNHDA and CDR2 SQIVND (reference sequence). The V segment lost 6 bases and the J segment 8 bases; nucleotides outside the gene matches: 5. The CDR3 here is CASSRDRRGYTF. The CDR3, as DNA: TGTGCCAGTAGCCGGGACAGGCGAGGCTACACCTTC. The complete variable domain, with remaining parts taken from reference TRBV19 and TRBJ1-2, reads DGGITQSPKYLFRKEGQNVTLSCEQNLNHDAMYWYRQDPGQGLRLIYYSQIVNDFQKGDIAEGYSVSREKKESFPLTVTSAQKNPTAFYLCASSRDRRGYTFGSGTRLTVV.

This sequence joins TRBV30 and TRBJ1-6, with a weak D call TRBD1 (6 bases). Germline V gene lookup returns CDR1 GTSNPN and CDR2 SVGIG (reference sequence). Trimming took off 2 bases at V and 14 bases at J, with 22 bases between the two ends. The CDR3 runs to 15 residues. The CDR3 region is CAWSSGGRTRWALHF. CDR3 DNA sequence: TGTGCCTGGAGTTCTGGGGGCAGGACCCGCTGGGCCCTCCACTTT. The variable domain in full, completed from reference TRBV30 and TRBJ1-6, reads SQTIHQWPATLVQPVGSPLSLECTVEGTSNPNLYWYRQAAGRGLQLLFYSVGIGQISSEVPQNLSASRPQDRQFILSSKKLLLSDSGFYLCAWSSGGRTRWALHFGNGTRLTVT.

The V gene is TRBV5-4, the J gene TRBJ2-7, with D uncertain. V gave up 5 bases and J gave up 1 base, with 10 bases separating them. Germline CDR1 and CDR2: SGHNT and YYREEE (reference sequence). The CDR3 length is 13 residues. Written as DNA, the CDR3 is TGTGCCAGCAGGGCAGGTTGGTCCTACGAGCAGTACTTC. Translation gives CASRAGWSYEQYF.

The chain carries TRBV28 and TRBJ2-2, with a tentative D call TRBD2 (6 bases). The germline V gene encodes CDR1 MDHEN and CDR2 SYDVKM. The CDR3 runs 14 residues. The V and J ends lost 9 bases and 2 bases respectively, with 13 bases between them. The CDR3 sequence is CASGDWENTGELFF. In nucleotides, the CDR3 is TGTGCCAGTGGGGACTGGGAAAACACCGGGGAGCTGTTTTTT.

By sample share, this clone is medium-sized (0.01 to 0.1%). The V and J genes are TRBV4-2 and TRBJ2-3, with 9 bases lining up with TRBD2. V lost 0 bases to trimming and J lost 4 bases; unmatched junction nucleotides: 5. CDR1 LGHNA and CDR2 YNFKEQ come from the germline V gene. CDR3 length: 16 amino acids. CDR3 nucleotide sequence: TGTGCCAGCAGCCAAGATCGGCGGGGGGGCCCAGATACGCAGTATTTT. Its translation: CASSQDRRGGPDTQYF.

This clone has just one count. The chain carries TRBV28 and TRBJ2-2, with D unclear. This CDR3 is 17 amino acids long. V lost 3 bases to trimming and J lost 2 bases, with 16 bases between them. Germline values: CDR1 MDHEN, CDR2 SYDVKM. CDR3 protein: CASSFDTELTNTGELFF. CDR3 nucleotides: TGTGCCAGCAGTTTCGACACCGAACTCACAAACACCGGGGAGCTGTTTTTT.

The rearrangement joins TRBV2 to TRBJ2-5; the D is unclear. The tail of the sequence fits TRBJ2-7 better, so the J call may be wrong. Germline CDR1 SNHLY, CDR2 FYNNEI. CDR3 length equals 13 residues. The CDR3 nucleotides read TGTGCCAGCAGACTTACTGTTCGGGTCGAGCAGTACTTC. It yields the protein CASRLTVRVEQYF.

CDR3 protein: CASSGTGYEQYF. CDR3 bases: TGTGCCAGTAGTGGGACAGGGTACGAGCAGTACTTC. The rearrangement uses TRBV19 and TRBJ2-7; 9 bases agree with TRBD1. The CDR3 length is 12 residues. Germline V gene lookup returns CDR1 LNHDA and CDR2 SQIVND (reference sequence). V was clipped by 5 bases and J by 4 bases; unmatched bases: 0. Based on the CDR3 plus reference TRBV19 and TRBJ2-7, the full variable domain is DGGITQSPKYLFRKEGQNVTLSCEQNLNHDAMYWYRQDPGQGLRLIYYSQIVNDFQKGDIAEGYSVSREKKESFPLTVTSAQKNPTAFYLCASSGTGYEQYFGPGTRLTVT.

The chain recombines TRBV7-2 with TRBJ1-2; the match to TRBD1 covers 8 bases. This CDR3 is 15 amino acids long. The V gene end was trimmed by 5 bases and the J gene end by 2 bases; junction bases not matched to a gene: 7. Germline loops: CDR1 SGHTA, CDR2 FQGNSA. The CDR3 nucleotides read TGTGCCAGCAGCAAAACCTCAGGGGGCAACTATGGCTACACCTTC. Encoded protein: CASSKTSGGNYGYTF. Using reference TRBV7-2 and TRBJ1-2 for the parts outside the CDR3, the full variable domain is GAGVSQSPSNKVTEKGKDVELRCDPISGHTALYWYRQSLGQGLEFLIYFQGNSAPDKSGLPSDRFSAERTGGSVSTLTIQRTQQEDSAVYLCASSKTSGGNYGYTFGSGTRLTVV.

The chain links TRBV5-4 to TRBJ1-2; D gene unclear. Between the trimmed V and J ends, which lost 1 base and 2 bases, there was a span of 12 bases. This CDR3 is 15 amino acids long. Germline values: CDR1 SGHNT, CDR2 YYREEE (reference sequence). The CDR3 sequence: CASSLPYSGNYGYTF. CDR3 DNA sequence: TGTGCCAGCAGCTTGCCCTACTCAGGCAACTATGGCTACACCTTC.

The chain couples TRBV25-1 to TRBJ1-6, with D possibly TRBD1 on 6 matching bases. V shed 4 bases and J shed 8 bases, with 15 bases lying between them. The CDR3 spans 15 residues. In germline, CDR1 is MGHDK, CDR2 SYGVNS. The CDR3 region has the DNA TGTGCCAGCAGTGGTACACAGGGTTCTGATTCACCCCTCCACTTT. Translating it yields CASSGTQGSDSPLHF.

The rearrangement joins TRBV7-3 to TRBJ1-1; D is ambiguous. The germline CDR1 and CDR2 sequences are SGHTA and FQGTGA. CDR3 size: 12 residues. The germline V and J ends were trimmed by 5 bases and 8 bases, with 12 bases remaining between them. CDR3 region: CASSTRGGEAFF. The CDR3 region has the DNA TGTGCCAGCAGCACCCGTGGAGGCGAAGCTTTCTTT.

This clone has just a few counts. This chain uses TRBV19 with TRBJ1-2, with 8 bases identical to TRBD1. The CDR3 is made up of 16 amino acids. The trim removed 6 bases at V and 3 bases at J, leaving 12 bases unmatched. Germline V gives CDR1 LNHDA, CDR2 SQIVND (reference sequence). CDR3 in DNA: TGTGCCAGTAGCCAAGGGGACAGGACCCTTGACTATGGCTACACCTTC. Translated, it gives CASSQGDRTLDYGYTF.

V is TRBV6-1 and J is TRBJ1-2; 7 bases fit TRBD1. Unmatched junction bases numbered 9, after V lost 5 bases and J lost 6 bases. Germline loops: CDR1 MNHNS, CDR2 SASEGT. The CDR3 has 14 amino acids. DNA for the CDR3: TGTGCCAGCAGTCTACCACAGGGGCTCGATGGCTACACCTTC. This encodes CASSLPQGLDGYTF.

The rearrangement uses TRBV14 and TRBJ2-2; D perhaps matches TRBD2 (6 bases). The CDR3 has 19 residues. V was pared by 0 bases and J by 5 bases, with 22 bases between. The V gene's germline CDR1 is SGHDN and CDR2 FVKESK. CDR3 coding DNA: TGTGCCAGCAGCCAAGAAAGTGCGTGGGCGGGGAGAAGAACCGGGGAGCTGTTTTTT. It codes for CASSQESAWAGRRTGELFF.

This chain connects TRBV5-4 to TRBJ1-6, with D possibly being TRBD1 (5 bases). Trimming cost V 1 base and J 5 bases, with 13 bases left between them. This CDR3 comprises 16 residues. Germline lookup yields CDR1 SGHNT and CDR2 YYREEE (reference sequence). The CDR3 sequence is CASSLNRPGNNSPLHF. CDR3 sequence (DNA): TGTGCCAGCAGCTTGAACAGGCCAGGGAATAATTCACCCCTCCACTTT.

This clone was seen a few times. V and J are TRBV7-2 and TRBJ2-7, with D maybe TRBD2 (7 bases). The CDR3 is 13 residues long. Germline V gene sequence: CDR1 SGHTA, CDR2 FQGNSA. Trimming removed 3 bases from V and 3 bases from J, with 9 bases in between. As DNA, the CDR3 is TGTGCCAGCAGCTTGGGGGGGCTCTACGAGCAGTACTTC. Its protein product is CASSLGGLYEQYF.

The chain recombines TRBV29-1 with TRBJ2-5; TRBD2 is a possible D gene (5 bases). Germline-derived CDR1 and CDR2 are SQVTM and ANQGSEA. The V end lost 5 bases, the J end lost 11 bases, and 15 bases lay between the germline ends. CDR3 length: 11 amino acids. The CDR3 spells CSVRDTGEQYF. CDR3 in DNA: TGCAGCGTTCGAGATACTGGGGAGCAGTACTTC.